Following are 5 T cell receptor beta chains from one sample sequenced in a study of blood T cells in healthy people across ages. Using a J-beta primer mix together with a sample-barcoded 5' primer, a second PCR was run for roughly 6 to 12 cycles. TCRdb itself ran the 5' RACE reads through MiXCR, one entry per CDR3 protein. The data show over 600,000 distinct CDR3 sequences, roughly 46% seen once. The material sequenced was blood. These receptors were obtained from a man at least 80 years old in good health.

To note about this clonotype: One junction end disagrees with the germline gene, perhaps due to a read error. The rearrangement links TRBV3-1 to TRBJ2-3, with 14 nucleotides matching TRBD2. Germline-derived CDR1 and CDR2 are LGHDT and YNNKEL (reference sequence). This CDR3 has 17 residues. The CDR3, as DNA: TGTGCCGGCAGGCCGGGACTAGCGGGAGTATACACAGATACGCAGTATTTT. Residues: CAGRPGLAGVYTDTQYF.

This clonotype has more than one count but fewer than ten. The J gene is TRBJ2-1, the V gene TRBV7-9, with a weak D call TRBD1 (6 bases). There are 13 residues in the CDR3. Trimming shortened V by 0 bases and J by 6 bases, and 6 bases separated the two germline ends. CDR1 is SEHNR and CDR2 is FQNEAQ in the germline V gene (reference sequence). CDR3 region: CASSLAQGNEQFF. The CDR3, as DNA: TGTGCCAGCAGCTTAGCACAGGGCAATGAGCAGTTCTTC.

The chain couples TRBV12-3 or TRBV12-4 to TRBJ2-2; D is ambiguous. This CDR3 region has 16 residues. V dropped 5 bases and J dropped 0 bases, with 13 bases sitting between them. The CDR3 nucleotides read TGTGCCAGCAGTCCGACTGACTTCACGAACACCGGGGAGCTGTTTTTT. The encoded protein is CASSPTDFTNTGELFF.

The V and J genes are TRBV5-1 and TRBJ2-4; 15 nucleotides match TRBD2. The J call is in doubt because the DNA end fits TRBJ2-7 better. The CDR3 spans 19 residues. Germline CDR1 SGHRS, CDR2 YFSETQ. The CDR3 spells CASSLGLAGGQRRVYEQYF. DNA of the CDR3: TGCGCCAGCAGCCTGGGACTAGCGGGAGGTCAGCGTCGTGTTTACGAGCAGTACTTC.

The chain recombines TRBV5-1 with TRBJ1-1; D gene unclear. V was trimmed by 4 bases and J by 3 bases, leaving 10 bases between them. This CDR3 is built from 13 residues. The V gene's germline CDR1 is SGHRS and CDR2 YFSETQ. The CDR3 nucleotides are TGCGCCAGCAGCGACGTCGCCGACACTGAAGCTTTCTTT. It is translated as CASSDVADTEAFF. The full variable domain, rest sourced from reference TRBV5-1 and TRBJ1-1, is KAGVTQTPRYLIKTRGQQVTLSCSPISGHRSVSWYQQTPGQGLQFLFEYFSETQRNKGNFPGRFSGRQFSNSRSEMNVSTLELGDSALYLCASSDVADTEAFFGQGTRLTVV.